Listed below are T cell receptor beta chains from one sample, sequenced in a study of graft-versus-host responses after intestinal transplantation. Sequencing was performed with immunoSEQ multiplex PCR; in TCRdb, only in-frame clones are kept and a portion is missing. This sample carries roughly 93,000 clones, under 95% of them seen once, and the ten largest clones take roughly 0.4%. For these TCRs, the target antigens are not known. Sequenced material: unstimulated CD8+ T cells sorted from spleen or lymph node cells, taken before transplant. The receptors shown here come from a human donor who was the organ donor for an intestinal transplant. Both conserved end residues are part of each CDR3. Each record gives: CDR3 protein, CDR3 DNA, V gene, clone size, D gene, J gene. A D gene is named only where the DNA matches it firmly. Rows give clone size only sometimes, using once, few, many, or a class for an expanded clone.

cdr3_aa: CASSLAGGPYEQYF; cdr3_nt: TGTGCCAGCAGCTTAGCGGGGGGGCCTTACGAGCAGTACTTC; v_call: TRBV11-2; clone_size: .; d_call: TRBD2; j_call: TRBJ2-7
cdr3_aa: CASSLGGGANEQFF; cdr3_nt: TGTGCCAGCAGCTTAGGTGGGGGGGCCAATGAGCAGTTCTTC; v_call: TRBV7-3; clone_size: .; d_call: .; j_call: TRBJ2-1
cdr3_aa: CASSQDLGLGTDTQYF; cdr3_nt: TGCGCCAGCAGCCAAGATCTAGGACTAGGAACAGATACGCAGTATTTT; v_call: TRBV4-1; clone_size: .; d_call: TRBD2; j_call: TRBJ2-3
cdr3_aa: CASSLIGGVDGYTF; cdr3_nt: TGTGCCAGCAGCTTAATAGGCGGGGTTGATGGCTACACCTTC; v_call: TRBV7-3; clone_size: .; d_call: .; j_call: TRBJ1-2
cdr3_aa: CASSLIGGPGDEQFF; cdr3_nt: TGTGCCAGCAGCTTAATCGGGGGGCCGGGCGATGAGCAGTTCTTC; v_call: TRBV7-3; clone_size: .; d_call: .; j_call: TRBJ2-1
cdr3_aa: CASSPQLTGYNEQFF; cdr3_nt: TGCGCCAGCAGCCCTCAACTGACAGGGTACAATGAGCAGTTCTTC; v_call: TRBV5-1; clone_size: .; d_call: TRBD1; j_call: TRBJ2-1
cdr3_aa: CASTPRGQETQYF; cdr3_nt: TGTGCCAGCACTCCTAGGGGACAAGAGACCCAGTACTTC; v_call: TRBV2; clone_size: .; d_call: .; j_call: TRBJ2-5
cdr3_aa: CAWSVLGNTIYF; cdr3_nt: TGTGCCTGGAGTGTACTAGGAAACACCATATATTTT; v_call: TRBV30; clone_size: .; d_call: .; j_call: TRBJ1-3
cdr3_aa: CASSQGTGPSNQPQHF; cdr3_nt: TGTGCCAGCAGCCAAGGGACAGGGCCCAGCAATCAGCCCCAGCATTTT; v_call: TRBV4-2; clone_size: .; d_call: TRBD1; j_call: TRBJ1-5
cdr3_aa: CASTSPGGRETQYF; cdr3_nt: TGTGCCAGCACCTCCCCAGGGGGACGGGAGACCCAGTACTTC; v_call: TRBV7-9; clone_size: .; d_call: TRBD1; j_call: TRBJ2-5
cdr3_aa: CASRGDSFYEQYF; cdr3_nt: TGCGCCAGCAGAGGGGACAGTTTCTACGAGCAGTACTTC; v_call: TRBV5-1; clone_size: .; d_call: TRBD1; j_call: TRBJ2-7
cdr3_aa: CASSQDRTGSYEQYF; cdr3_nt: TGCGCCAGCAGCCAAGATCGGACAGGGTCCTACGAGCAGTACTTC; v_call: TRBV4-3; clone_size: .; d_call: TRBD1; j_call: TRBJ2-7
cdr3_aa: CASSQGGTSGNTIYF; cdr3_nt: TGCGCCAGCAGCCAAGGTGGCACCTCTGGAAACACCATATATTTT; v_call: TRBV4-3; clone_size: .; d_call: .; j_call: TRBJ1-3
cdr3_aa: CASRIYRDAGELFF; cdr3_nt: TGTGCCAGCAGGATCTACAGGGACGCCGGGGAGCTGTTTTTT; v_call: TRBV5-6; clone_size: .; d_call: .; j_call: TRBJ2-2
cdr3_aa: CASSLGLNEQFF; cdr3_nt: TGTGCCAGCAGCTTAGGGCTCAATGAGCAGTTCTTC; v_call: TRBV7-9; clone_size: .; d_call: .; j_call: TRBJ2-1
cdr3_aa: CAISESIGSIDRAWRNTIYF; cdr3_nt: TGTGCCATCAGTGAGTCGATTGGTTCGATCGACAGGGCCTGGCGGAACACCATATATTTT; v_call: TRBV10-3; clone_size: .; d_call: TRBD1; j_call: TRBJ1-3
cdr3_aa: CASSLEGDEQFF; cdr3_nt: TGTGCCAGCAGTTTAGAAGGGGATGAGCAGTTCTTC; v_call: TRBV27; clone_size: .; d_call: .; j_call: TRBJ2-1
cdr3_aa: CASSVGSGATGELFF; cdr3_nt: TGTGCCAGCAGCGTGGGTAGCGGGGCGACCGGGGAGCTGTTTTTT; v_call: TRBV9; clone_size: once; d_call: TRBD2; j_call: TRBJ2-2
cdr3_aa: CASSQDLGHPREKLFF; cdr3_nt: TGCGCCAGCAGCCAAGATCTCGGACACCCACGGGAAAAACTGTTTTTT; v_call: TRBV4-3; clone_size: few; d_call: .; j_call: TRBJ1-4
cdr3_aa: CASSLGRRVVRDTQYF; cdr3_nt: TGCGCCAGCAGCTTGGGTCGCAGGGTGGTGAGAGATACGCAGTATTTT; v_call: TRBV5-1; clone_size: .; d_call: .; j_call: TRBJ2-3
cdr3_aa: CASSPRLLFGETQYF; cdr3_nt: TGCGCCAGCAGCCCTAGACTCCTTTTCGGAGAGACCCAGTACTTC; v_call: TRBV4-1; clone_size: .; d_call: .; j_call: TRBJ2-5
cdr3_aa: CASSPAVGPDEAFF; cdr3_nt: TGCGCCAGCAGCCCGGCGGTGGGGCCGGATGAAGCTTTCTTT; v_call: TRBV5-1; clone_size: .; d_call: .; j_call: TRBJ1-1
cdr3_aa: CASSQGIAGITDTQYF; cdr3_nt: TGCGCCAGCAGCCAGGGTATAGCGGGGATCACAGATACGCAGTATTTT; v_call: TRBV4-3; clone_size: .; d_call: TRBD2; j_call: TRBJ2-3
cdr3_aa: CASKGVTNEKLFF; cdr3_nt: TGTGCCAGCAAAGGGGTAACTAATGAAAAACTGTTTTTT; v_call: TRBV6-6; clone_size: .; d_call: .; j_call: TRBJ1-4
cdr3_aa: CASRGGRNTEAFF; cdr3_nt: TGTGCCAGCAGGGGGGGAAGGAACACTGAAGCTTTCTTT; v_call: TRBV28; clone_size: .; d_call: .; j_call: TRBJ1-1
cdr3_aa: CASSLQTGTVYEQYF; cdr3_nt: TGTGCCAGCAGTTTACAAACCGGGACAGTCTACGAGCAGTACTTC; v_call: TRBV6-5; clone_size: .; d_call: TRBD1; j_call: TRBJ2-7
cdr3_aa: CASSIRAGFNQPQHF; cdr3_nt: TGTGCCAGTAGTATAAGGGCAGGGTTCAATCAGCCCCAGCATTTT; v_call: TRBV19; clone_size: .; d_call: .; j_call: TRBJ1-5
cdr3_aa: CASSARQKGTDTQYF; cdr3_nt: TGTGCCAGCAGCGCCAGACAGAAGGGCACAGATACGCAGTATTTT; v_call: TRBV9; clone_size: once; d_call: .; j_call: TRBJ2-3